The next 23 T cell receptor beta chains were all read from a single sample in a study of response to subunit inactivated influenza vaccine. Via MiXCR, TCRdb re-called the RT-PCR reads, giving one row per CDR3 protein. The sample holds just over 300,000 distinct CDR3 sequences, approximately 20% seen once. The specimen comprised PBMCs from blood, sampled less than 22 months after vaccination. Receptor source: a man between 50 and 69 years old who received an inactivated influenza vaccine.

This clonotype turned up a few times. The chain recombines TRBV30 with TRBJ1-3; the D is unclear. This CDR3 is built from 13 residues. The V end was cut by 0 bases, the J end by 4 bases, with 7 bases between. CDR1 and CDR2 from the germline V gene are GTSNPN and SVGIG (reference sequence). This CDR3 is CAWSVTAGNTIYF. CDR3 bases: TGTGCCTGGAGTGTTACGGCAGGAAACACCATATATTTT.

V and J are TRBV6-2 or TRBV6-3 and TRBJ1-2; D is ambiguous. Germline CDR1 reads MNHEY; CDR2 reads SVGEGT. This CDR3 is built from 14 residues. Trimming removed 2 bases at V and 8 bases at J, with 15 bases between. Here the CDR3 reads CASSYGSGSIGYTF. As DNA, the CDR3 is TGTGCCAGCAGTTACGGGTCGGGTTCCATCGGCTACACCTTC.

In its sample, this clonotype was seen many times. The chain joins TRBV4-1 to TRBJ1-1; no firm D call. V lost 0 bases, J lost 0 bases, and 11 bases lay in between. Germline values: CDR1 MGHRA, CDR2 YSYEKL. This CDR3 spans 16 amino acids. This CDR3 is CASSQDLGRLNTEAFF. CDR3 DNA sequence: TGCGCCAGCAGCCAAGATCTCGGCAGACTGAACACTGAAGCTTTCTTT.

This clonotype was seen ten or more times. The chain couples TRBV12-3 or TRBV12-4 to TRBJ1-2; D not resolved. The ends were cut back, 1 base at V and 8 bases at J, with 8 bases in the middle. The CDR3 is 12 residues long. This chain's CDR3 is CASSLGVGGYTF. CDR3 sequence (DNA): TGTGCCAGCAGTTTAGGGGTTGGAGGCTACACCTTC.

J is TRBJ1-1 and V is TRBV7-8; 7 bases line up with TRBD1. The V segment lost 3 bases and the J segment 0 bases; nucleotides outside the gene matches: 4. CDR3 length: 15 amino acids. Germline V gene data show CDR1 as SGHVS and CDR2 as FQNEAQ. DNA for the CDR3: TGTGCCAGCAGCTTCCCCAGGGGGGTGAACACTGAAGCTTTCTTT. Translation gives CASSFPRGVNTEAFF. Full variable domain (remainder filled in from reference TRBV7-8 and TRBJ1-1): GAGVSQSPRYKVAKRGQDVALRCDPISGHVSLFWYQQALGQGPEFLTYFQNEAQLDKSGLPSDRFFAERPEGSVSTLKIQRTQQEDSAVYLCASSFPRGVNTEAFFGQGTRLTVV.

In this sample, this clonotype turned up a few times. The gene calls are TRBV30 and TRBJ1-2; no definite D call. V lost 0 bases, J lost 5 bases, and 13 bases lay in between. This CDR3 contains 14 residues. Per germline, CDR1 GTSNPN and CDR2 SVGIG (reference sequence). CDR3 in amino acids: CAWSVPRPGYGYTF. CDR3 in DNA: TGTGCCTGGAGTGTACCCAGACCCGGGTATGGCTACACCTTC.

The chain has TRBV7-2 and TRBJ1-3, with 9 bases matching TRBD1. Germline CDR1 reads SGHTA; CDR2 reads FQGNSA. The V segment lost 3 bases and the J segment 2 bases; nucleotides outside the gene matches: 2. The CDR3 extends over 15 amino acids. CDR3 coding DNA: TGTGCCAGCAGCTTGGGACAGGGACCTGGAAACACCATATATTTT. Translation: CASSLGQGPGNTIYF.

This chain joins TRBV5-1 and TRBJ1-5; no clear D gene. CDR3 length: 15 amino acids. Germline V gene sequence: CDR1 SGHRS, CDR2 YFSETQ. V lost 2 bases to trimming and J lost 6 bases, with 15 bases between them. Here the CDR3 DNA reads TGCGCCAGCAGCTTAAACCCCGTGTCGGGTCAGCCCCAGCATTTT. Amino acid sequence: CASSLNPVSGQPQHF.

CDR3 protein: CASSLAGGMNTEAFF. The CDR3 DNA reads as TGTGCCAGCAGCTTAGCAGGGGGGATGAACACTGAAGCTTTCTTT. V and J are TRBV7-2 and TRBJ1-1; D possibly corresponds to TRBD1 (6 bases). V was clipped by 0 bases and J by 0 bases, with 8 bases between them. The CDR3 extends over 15 amino acids. Germline V CDR1 and CDR2: SGHTA, FQGNSA.

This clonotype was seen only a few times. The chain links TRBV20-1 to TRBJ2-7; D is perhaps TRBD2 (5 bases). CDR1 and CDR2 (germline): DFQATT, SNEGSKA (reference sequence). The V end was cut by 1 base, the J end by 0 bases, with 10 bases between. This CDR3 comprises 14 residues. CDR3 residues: CSARVEGFSYEQYF. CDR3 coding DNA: TGCAGTGCTAGAGTCGAGGGATTCTCCTACGAGCAGTACTTC.

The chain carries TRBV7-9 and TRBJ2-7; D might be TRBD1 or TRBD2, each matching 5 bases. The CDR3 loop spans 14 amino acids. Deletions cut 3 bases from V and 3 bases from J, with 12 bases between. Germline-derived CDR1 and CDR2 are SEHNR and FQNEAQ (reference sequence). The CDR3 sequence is CASSFDRDGYEQYF. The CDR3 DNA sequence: TGTGCCAGCAGCTTCGACCGGGACGGCTACGAGCAGTACTTC.

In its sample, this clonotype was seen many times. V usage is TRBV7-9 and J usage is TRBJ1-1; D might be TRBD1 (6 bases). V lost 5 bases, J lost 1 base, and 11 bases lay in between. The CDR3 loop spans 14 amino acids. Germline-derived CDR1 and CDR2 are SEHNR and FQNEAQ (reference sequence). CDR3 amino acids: CASSPRTENTEAFF. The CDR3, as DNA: TGTGCCAGCAGCCCGAGGACAGAGAACACTGAAGCTTTCTTT.

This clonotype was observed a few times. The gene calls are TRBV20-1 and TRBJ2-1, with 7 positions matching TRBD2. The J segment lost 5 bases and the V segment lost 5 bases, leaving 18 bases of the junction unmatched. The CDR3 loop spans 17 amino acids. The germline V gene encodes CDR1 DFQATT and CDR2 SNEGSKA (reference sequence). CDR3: CSAHLGHLGGQDNEQFF. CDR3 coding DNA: TGCAGTGCTCACCTCGGACATCTGGGAGGGCAGGACAATGAGCAGTTCTTC.

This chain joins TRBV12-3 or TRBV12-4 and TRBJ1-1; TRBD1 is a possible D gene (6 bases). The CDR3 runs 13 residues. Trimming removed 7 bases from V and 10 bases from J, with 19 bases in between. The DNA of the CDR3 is TGTGCCAGCACCATGTCGGGGGCCGGGGCAGCTTTCTTT. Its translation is CASTMSGAGAAFF.

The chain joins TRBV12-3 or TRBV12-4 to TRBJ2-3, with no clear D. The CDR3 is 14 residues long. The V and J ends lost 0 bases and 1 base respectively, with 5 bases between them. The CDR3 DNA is TGTGCCAGCAGTTTAGCATCCCGCACAGATACGCAGTATTTT. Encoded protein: CASSLASRTDTQYF.

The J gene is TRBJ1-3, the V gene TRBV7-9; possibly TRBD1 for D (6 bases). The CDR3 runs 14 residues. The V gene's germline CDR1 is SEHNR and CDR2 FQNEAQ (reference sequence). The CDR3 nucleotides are TGTACCCCTTATGTGGGGGCGAACGGAAACACCATATATTTT. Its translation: CTPYVGANGNTIYF.

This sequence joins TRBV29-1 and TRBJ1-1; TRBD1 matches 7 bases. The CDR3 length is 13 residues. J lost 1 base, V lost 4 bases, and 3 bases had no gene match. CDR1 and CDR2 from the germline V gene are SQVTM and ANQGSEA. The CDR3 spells CSVANRGNTEAFF. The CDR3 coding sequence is TGCAGCGTTGCGAACAGGGGGAACACTGAAGCTTTCTTT.

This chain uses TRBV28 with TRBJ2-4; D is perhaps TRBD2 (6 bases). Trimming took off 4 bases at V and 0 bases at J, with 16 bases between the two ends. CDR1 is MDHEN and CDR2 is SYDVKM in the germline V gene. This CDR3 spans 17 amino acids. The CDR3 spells CASSYSGLYLAKNIQYF. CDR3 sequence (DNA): TGTGCCAGCAGTTACTCGGGACTCTACCTAGCCAAAAACATTCAGTACTTC.

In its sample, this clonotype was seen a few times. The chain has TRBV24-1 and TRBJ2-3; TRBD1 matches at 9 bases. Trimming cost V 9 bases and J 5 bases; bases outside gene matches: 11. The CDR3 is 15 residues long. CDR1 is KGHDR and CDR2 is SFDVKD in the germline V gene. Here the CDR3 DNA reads TGTGCCACCGGTAGTAGTGGGACAGGGAGAGATACGCAGTATTTT. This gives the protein CATGSSGTGRDTQYF.

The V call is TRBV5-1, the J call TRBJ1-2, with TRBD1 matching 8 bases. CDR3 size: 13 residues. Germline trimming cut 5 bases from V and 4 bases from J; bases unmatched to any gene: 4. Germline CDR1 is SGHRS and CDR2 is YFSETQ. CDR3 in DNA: TGCGCCAGCAGACCTGACAGGGGCTATGGCTACACCTTC. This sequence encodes CASRPDRGYGYTF.

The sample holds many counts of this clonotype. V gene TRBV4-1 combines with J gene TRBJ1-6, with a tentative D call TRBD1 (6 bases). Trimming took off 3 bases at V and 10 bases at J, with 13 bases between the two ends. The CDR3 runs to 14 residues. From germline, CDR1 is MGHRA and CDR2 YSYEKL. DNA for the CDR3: TGCGCCAGCAGCCAGGCGGACAGACCCTCACCCCTCCACTTT. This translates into CASSQADRPSPLHF.

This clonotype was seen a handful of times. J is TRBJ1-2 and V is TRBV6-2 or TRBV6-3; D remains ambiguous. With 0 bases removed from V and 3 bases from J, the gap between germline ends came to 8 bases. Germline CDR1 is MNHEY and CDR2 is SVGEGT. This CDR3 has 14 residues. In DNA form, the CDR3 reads TGTGCCAGCAGTTACTCGACGGACTACTATGGCTACACCTTC. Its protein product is CASSYSTDYYGYTF.

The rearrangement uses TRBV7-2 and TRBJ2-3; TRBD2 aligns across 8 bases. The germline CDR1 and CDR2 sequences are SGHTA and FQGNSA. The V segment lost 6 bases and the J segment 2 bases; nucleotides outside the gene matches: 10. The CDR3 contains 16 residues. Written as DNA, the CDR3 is TGTGCCAGCAGGGGCGGGGCGGGGGGTTACACAGATACGCAGTATTTT. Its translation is CASRGGAGGYTDTQYF.